Below, one T cell receptor (beta chain) is given with its context. Its antigen is currently not known. No base quality values were provided; no much bigger clone lies one nucleotide off. This entry comes from a study of cytomegalovirus exposure and HLA in healthy donors (dated by TCRdb to the late 2010s). The study in broad terms: An earlier analysis of roughly 570 of the donors reported 276 Gb of sequence data and 95 million to 120 million unique TCR beta sequences obtained from about 179 million T cells. Approximately 300 gigabases of sequencing data and 70 million to 95 million unique TCR sequences made up an early release that covered fewer than 650 HLA-typed donors. Besides the first cohort of about 730 subjects, a separate validation cohort made up of roughly 120 different subjects was used. In a later analysis, previously published TCR beta repertoires from about 640 donors were re-analyzed and high-resolution HLA genotyping was added so that TCR occurrence patterns could be studied. Among the roughly 400 genotyped donors, around 81% belonged to the genetic ancestry cluster associated with self-reported Caucasian donors. To predict cytomegalovirus infection status, the study combined high-throughput TCR immunosequencing, statistical association of individual TCRs with disease status, and machine learning. Across around 400 genotyped donors of the cohort, an average of about 240,000 unique TCR beta nucleotide sequences per donor were sequenced, and roughly 20% of those sequences were non-productive. The study used immunosequencing to profile the T cell repertoires of 600 to 850 subjects and linked those repertoires to cytomegalovirus serostatus. Every repertoire in the discovery cohort had been generated on one and the same sequencing platform. In a later genetic analysis, genome-wide SNP genotypes for about three fifths of the 666 donors were used, and that subset was treated as a discovery cohort. Donor age, sex, ethnicity and CMV serostatus were compiled alongside the repertoire data. Class I and class II HLA loci were covered by the typing at four-digit resolution. Rather than drawing on any new phenotypic data, the later analysis identified candidate immune exposures from TCR beta sequences and the way those sequences occurred across donors. An earlier analysis of several hundred of the donors applied high-throughput TCR beta sequencing to assess whether each TCR beta V gene segment acted as functional or pseudogenic. Roughly five DR-DQ haplotypes were treated as single units for association and clustering because of strong linkage in the cohort. The study aimed to test whether signatures of past pathogen exposure could be identified by cataloging public T cell receptors. The number of typed donors differed by locus: roughly 620-630 for A, B, C, DRB1 and DQB1; 500 to 550 for DQA1; roughly 600 for DPA1; and around 450 for DPB1. The paper as a whole reports these results and caveats: Compared with equally common non-associated chains, HLA-associated TCR beta chains in a later analysis were more clonally expanded and had lower generation probabilities. This cohort had only TCR beta chains sequenced, and the lack of alpha or paired-chain data limited which features could be detected. In a later genetic analysis, a missense DCLRE1C variant was associated with V-gene and J-gene trimming of TCR beta chains, and the association was replicated in an independent cohort. Some IMGT-functional V segments, including TRBV6-2 and TRBV6-3, could not be distinguished by the 87-base-pair reads and were therefore excluded. A later analysis found that TCR association rates varied across HLA loci, with DRB1 alleles showing the most associated TCRs and HLA-C alleles the fewest. Compared with the roughly 670-donor mean, donors in an Asian-associated ancestry cluster had fewer N-insertions in productive TCRs, according to a later genetic analysis. A further reported finding was that TCR beta sequences accurately predicted the HLA-A and HLA-B alleles for most subjects in the first cohort. Most TCR sequences were seen in very few donors, while some public TCRs were found in many individuals. According to a later analysis, parvovirus B19, influenza, CMV and Epstein-Barr virus appeared linked to several top co-occurrence clusters. A cluster of highly shared sequence variants was judged likely to be a technical artifact of the sequencing pipeline. Immune exposure information for the cohort was limited to CMV serostatus. In a later analysis, most CMV-associated TCR beta chains were found to appear HLA-restricted, with HLA associations seemingly driven largely by CMV exposure. Roughly 17 rarely observed V segments, including chromosome 9 orphons, were excluded from the earlier analysis of a few hundred of the donors because counts were too low. The classifier was reported to diagnose cytomegalovirus status with high specificity and sensitivity in both the original and validation cohorts. Presence/absence analyses assumed roughly uniform sequencing depth across donors, an assumption that may not hold. In a later analysis, about 16,000 TCR beta sequences were associated with specific HLA alleles at a false discovery rate of 0.05. When HLA alleles, especially DR and DQ, strongly co-occurred, TCR associations were difficult to assign to individual alleles. Linkage disequilibrium might explain the correlated functional status among segregating V segments, but an unknown experimental factor could not be ruled out. An earlier analysis of approximately 590 of the donors showed that most TCR beta V segments appeared in productive rearrangements either about 87% or about 30% of the time, which broadly matched IMGT annotations. In vitro tests confirmed that three of the cytomegalovirus-associated TCR beta chains recognize cytomegalovirus antigens. Because HLA typing was missing for some donors at each locus, association tests included only the typed subset. It was suggested by the authors that the approach could potentially be generalized to other disease states and immunological phenotypes. In the study, around 150 TCR beta chains were listed as associated with cytomegalovirus.

The cohort comprised more than 550 healthy bone marrow donors. Cohort members were all nominally healthy when sampled, although unrecorded immune exposures were likely present. The donor was CMV seronegative and was included in the group of a few hundred seronegative cohort members. Each donor provided a peripheral blood sample, and peripheral blood mononuclear cells were used for TCR beta sequencing. The Qiagen DNeasy Blood Extraction Kit was used to extract genomic DNA from the blood cell samples. Library method: the immunoSEQ multiplex PCR assay. For the multiplex PCR, a mixture combining 60 forward primers for TCR Vbeta segments and 13 reverse primers for TCR Jbeta segments was used. The CDR3 region of rearranged TCR beta genes was amplified from genomic DNA with a multiplex PCR assay. Amplified TCR beta libraries were sequenced as 87-base-pair reads on the Illumina HiSeq System. The paper's data handling went like this. Across the 670 or so repertoires, a later analysis counted 80 million or so unique TCR beta chains, 9.5 million to 13 million of which were shared by at least two donors. Raw reads were error-corrected and collapsed into unique sequences by a nearest-neighbor algorithm in which closely related sequences were merged to remove PCR and sequencing errors. V, D and J gene segments were assigned by aligning CDR3 sequences to IMGT reference sequences. For a sequence to be retained, at least a six-nucleotide match to both a V gene segment and a J gene segment was required. A rearrangement counted as productive if the CDR3 had no stop codons and remained in frame with V and J, and every other rearrangement counted as non-productive. Following IMGT convention, CDR3 was defined as the stretch from the second conserved V-encoded cysteine up to the conserved J-encoded phenylalanine. Sequences without an unambiguous match to a single V gene segment were excluded from the earlier analysis of several hundred of the donors. An earlier analysis of almost 600 of the donors classified V segments as functional when productive rearrangements were above 56.7% and as segregating when the standard deviation between donors was above 5%. A statistical classification framework was built to diagnose cytomegalovirus status from the catalog of TCR beta chain sequences. In a later analysis, V and J genes were assigned by comparing TCR nucleotide sequences against IMGT/GENE-DB human TR gene sequences. In a later analysis, CDR3 sequences and most-parsimonious VDJ recombination scenarios were assigned using the TCRdist pipeline. In a later analysis, every TCR beta chain was defined by the combination of its CDR3 amino acid sequence and its V-gene family, and reads without a unique V-gene family were dropped. To address suspected cross-contamination and a sequencing artifact, a later analysis removed 450 to 700 highly shared, low-generation-probability nucleotide sequences. In a later analysis, a clonal expansion index was calculated for each public chain from normalized within-repertoire ranks of inferred template counts. A later analysis computed generation probabilities with a VDJ recombination model fitted to out-of-frame rearrangements, and checked the results against IGoR. In a later analysis, TCR-TCR, TCR-HLA and TCR-CMV co-occurrence was scored with hypergeometric tests, and a repertoire-size bias correction was applied to TCR pairs. To estimate false discovery rates, a later analysis permuted the HLA or CMV assignments 20 times. In a later analysis, co-occurring TCRs were grouped with DBSCAN, and TCRdist sequence similarity was added when clustering was performed within HLA-allele-positive subsets. Repertoires with fewer than 30,000 or more than 120,000 public chains were left out of co-occurrence clustering, as were five repertoires with anomalous nucleotide sharing. The table was pulled from immuneACCESS by TCRdb, which kept in-frame rearrangements only. Such tables lose some clones; where checked, under half of the loss comes from unresolved V genes, and the rest has no known cause. V and J calls plus clone size are reproduced from that table; the DNA served to infer D and trimming. A total of tens of thousands of clones appear in this sample, about four fifths of them only once. Of the sample, 3% to 4% is held by the ten largest clones.

From V the trimming removes 0 bases and from J it removes 6 bases, while the gene matches leave 7 bases of the junction unaccounted for. The CDR1 and CDR2 encoded by the germline V gene are SGHTS and YDEGEE. Its CDR3 holds 15 amino acids, cysteine through phenylalanine. This entry keeps only the CDR3 DNA: 45 bases, framed from base 1. The source of this sequence is a woman in her 40s in good health and CMV-seronegative. Material: PBMCs. This sequence uses TRBV5-8 and TRBJ2-7, with 9 bases matching TRBD1. The bases read TGTGCCAGCAGCTTGGGGGCCGGGACAGGGCGCGAGCAGTACTTC. Its protein reads: CASSLGAGTGREQYF.